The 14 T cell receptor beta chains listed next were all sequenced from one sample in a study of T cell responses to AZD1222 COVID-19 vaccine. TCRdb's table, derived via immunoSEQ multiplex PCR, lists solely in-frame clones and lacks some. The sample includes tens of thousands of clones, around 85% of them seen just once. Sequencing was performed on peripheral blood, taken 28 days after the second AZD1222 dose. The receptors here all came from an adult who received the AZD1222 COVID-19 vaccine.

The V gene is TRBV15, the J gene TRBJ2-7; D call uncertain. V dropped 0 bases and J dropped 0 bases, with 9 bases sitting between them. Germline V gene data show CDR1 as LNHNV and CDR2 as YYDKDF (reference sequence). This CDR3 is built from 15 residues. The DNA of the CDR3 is TGTGCCACCAGCAGAGATCCGGCAAGCTCCTACGAGCAGTACTTC. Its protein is CATSRDPASSYEQYF.

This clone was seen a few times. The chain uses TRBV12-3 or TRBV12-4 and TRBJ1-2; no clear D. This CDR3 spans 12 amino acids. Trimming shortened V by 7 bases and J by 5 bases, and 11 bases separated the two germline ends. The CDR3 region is CASTQEQYGYTF. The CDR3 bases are TGTGCCAGCACTCAAGAGCAGTATGGCTACACCTTC.

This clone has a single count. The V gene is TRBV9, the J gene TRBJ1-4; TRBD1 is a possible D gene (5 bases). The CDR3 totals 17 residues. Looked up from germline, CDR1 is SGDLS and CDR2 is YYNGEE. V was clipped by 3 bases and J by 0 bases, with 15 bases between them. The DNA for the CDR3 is TGTGCCAGCAGCGCTTCCACCGGGACCTCAACTAATGAAAAACTGTTTTTT. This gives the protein CASSASTGTSTNEKLFF.

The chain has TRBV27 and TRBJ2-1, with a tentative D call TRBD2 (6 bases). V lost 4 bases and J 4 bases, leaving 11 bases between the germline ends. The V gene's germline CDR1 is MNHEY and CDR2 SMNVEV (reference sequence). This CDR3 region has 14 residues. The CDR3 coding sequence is TGTGCCAGCAGTTCGGCTAGCGCGTACAATGAGCAGTTCTTC. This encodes CASSSASAYNEQFF.

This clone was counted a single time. The CDR3 is CASSPQGLSVNTEAFF. CDR3 nucleotides: TGTGCCAGCAGCCCCCAGGGCCTCTCCGTGAACACTGAAGCTTTCTTT. The chain recombines TRBV6-6 with TRBJ1-1; D is possibly TRBD1 (5 bases). CDR1 and CDR2 from the germline V gene are MNHNY and SVGAGI (reference sequence). The CDR3 loop spans 16 amino acids. The V gene lost 6 bases and the J gene lost 0 bases, with 17 bases spanning the gap.

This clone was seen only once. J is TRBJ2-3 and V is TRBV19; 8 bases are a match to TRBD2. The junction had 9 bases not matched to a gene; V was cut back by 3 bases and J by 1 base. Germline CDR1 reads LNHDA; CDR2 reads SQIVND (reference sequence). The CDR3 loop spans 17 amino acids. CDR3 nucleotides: TGTGCCAGTAGTATCCTGCCGCCGACTAGCGGCACAGATACGCAGTATTTT. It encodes CASSILPPTSGTDTQYF.

The CDR3 is CASSPQGYNEQFF. The CDR3 DNA reads TGTGCCAGCAGTCCCCAGGGTTACAATGAGCAGTTCTTC. V usage is TRBV2 and J usage is TRBJ2-1; possible D gene TRBD1, 5 bases. This CDR3 is built from 13 residues. Trimming took 5 bases from V and 4 from J, leaving 9 bases between them. Per the germline V gene, CDR1 is SNHLY and CDR2 is FYNNEI.

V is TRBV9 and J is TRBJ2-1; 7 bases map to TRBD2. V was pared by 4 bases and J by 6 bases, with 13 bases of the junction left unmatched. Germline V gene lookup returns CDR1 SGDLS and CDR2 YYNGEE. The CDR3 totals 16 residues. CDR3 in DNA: TGTGCCAGCAGCACTCCCATGGGGGGGGGTTTCAATGAGCAGTTCTTC. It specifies CASSTPMGGGFNEQFF.

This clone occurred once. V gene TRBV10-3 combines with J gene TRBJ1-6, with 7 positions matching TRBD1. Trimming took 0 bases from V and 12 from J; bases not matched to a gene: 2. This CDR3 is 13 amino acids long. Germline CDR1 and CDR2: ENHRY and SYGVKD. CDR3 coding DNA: TGTGCCATCAGTGAGTCTGGGGACAGACCCCTCCACTTT. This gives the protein CAISESGDRPLHF.

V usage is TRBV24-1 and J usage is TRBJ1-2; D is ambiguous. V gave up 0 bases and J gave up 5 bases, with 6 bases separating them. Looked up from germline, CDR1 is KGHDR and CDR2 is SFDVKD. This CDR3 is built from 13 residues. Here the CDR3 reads CATSDLGEYGYTF. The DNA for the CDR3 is TGTGCCACCAGTGATTTGGGGGAGTATGGCTACACCTTC.

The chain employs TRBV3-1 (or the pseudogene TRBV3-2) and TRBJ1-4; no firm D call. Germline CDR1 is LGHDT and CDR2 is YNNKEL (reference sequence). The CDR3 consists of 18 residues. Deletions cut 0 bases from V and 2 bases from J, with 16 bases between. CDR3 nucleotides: TGTGCCAGCAGCCAAGATTGGAGGGTAAGGTCGACTAATGAAAAACTGTTTTTT. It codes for CASSQDWRVRSTNEKLFF.

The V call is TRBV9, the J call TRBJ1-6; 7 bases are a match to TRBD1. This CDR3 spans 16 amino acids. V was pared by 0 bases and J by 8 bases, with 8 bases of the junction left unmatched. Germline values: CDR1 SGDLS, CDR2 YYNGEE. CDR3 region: CASSVEDRVVDSPLHF. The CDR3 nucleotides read TGTGCCAGCAGCGTAGAAGACAGGGTGGTTGATTCACCCCTCCACTTT. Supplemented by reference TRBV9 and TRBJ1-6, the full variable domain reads DSGVTQTPKHLITATGQRVTLRCSPRSGDLSVYWYQQSLDQGLQFLIQYYNGEERAKGNILERFSAQQFPDLHSELNLSSLELGDSALYFCASSVEDRVVDSPLHFGNGTRLTVT.

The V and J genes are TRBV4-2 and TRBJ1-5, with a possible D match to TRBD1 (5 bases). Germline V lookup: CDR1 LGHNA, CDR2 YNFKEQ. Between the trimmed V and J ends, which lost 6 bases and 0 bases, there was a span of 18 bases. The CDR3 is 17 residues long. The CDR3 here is CASSYFGDLDSNQPQHF. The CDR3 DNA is TGTGCCAGCAGTTACTTCGGGGACTTAGATAGCAATCAGCCCCAGCATTTT.

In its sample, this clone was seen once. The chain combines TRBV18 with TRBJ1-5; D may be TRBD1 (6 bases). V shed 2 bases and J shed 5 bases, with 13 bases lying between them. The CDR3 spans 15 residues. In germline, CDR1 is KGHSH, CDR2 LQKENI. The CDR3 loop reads CASSPSQGEDQPQHF. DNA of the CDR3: TGTGCCAGCTCACCATCACAGGGAGAGGATCAGCCCCAGCATTTT.